Listed below are T cell receptor beta chains from one sample, sequenced in a study of T cell repertoires in ileal Crohn's disease. Generated by immunoSEQ multiplex PCR, the TCRdb table keeps only in-frame clones and is missing some. Found here are roughly 5,100 clones, approximately 85% of them singletons; the top ten hold approximately 9.9%. Sequencing was carried out using ileal tissue. All receptors derive from an adult with Crohn's disease. Both conserved end residues are part of each CDR3. The D gene is left open where the match is weak. Not all rows give a size; the values are once, few, many and, for expanded clones, a class.

NA	TRBJ2-5	TRBD1	TRBV6-5	CASSYSRDREGEQYF	TGTGCCAGCAGTTACTCCCGGGACAGGGAGGGGGAGCAGTACTTC
NA	TRBJ2-7	TRBD2	TRBV5-4	CASSSGGDYYEQYF	TGTGCCAGCAGCTCGGGGGGAGACTATTACGAGCAGTACTTC
NA	TRBJ1-3	NA	TRBV6-1	CASSRDISGNTIYF	TGTGCCAGCAGTAGGGACATCTCTGGAAACACCATATATTTT
NA	TRBJ1-4	NA	TRBV5-1	CASSLRPGEEKLFF	TGCGCCAGCAGCTTGCGTCCAGGGGAGGAAAAACTGTTTTTT
NA	TRBJ2-5	NA	TRBV2	CASGAVGQETQYF	TGTGCCAGCGGGGCGGTGGGTCAAGAGACCCAGTACTTC
NA	TRBJ2-3	TRBD1	TRBV14	CASSQDPWGTGITDTQYF	TGTGCCAGCAGCCAAGATCCGTGGGGGACAGGGATAACAGATACGCAGTATTTT
NA	TRBJ2-1	TRBD1	TRBV7-9	CASSLGQGSYNEQFF	TGTGCCAGCAGCTTGGGACAGGGTTCCTACAATGAGCAGTTCTTC
NA	TRBJ2-7	NA	TRBV6-1	CASSEGGGASNEQYF	TGTGCCAGCAGTGAGGGAGGAGGGGCAAGTAACGAGCAGTACTTC
NA	TRBJ2-3	NA	TRBV2	CASSRERTDTQYF	TGTGCCAGCAGTAGGGAGCGCACAGATACGCAGTATTTT
NA	TRBJ1-1	NA	TRBV27	CASSSSTGWGTEAFF	TGTGCCAGCAGTTCCTCAACAGGGTGGGGCACTGAAGCTTTCTTT
NA	TRBJ2-3	NA	TRBV6-5	CASRPRLGAGDTQYF	TGTGCCAGCAGACCCCGACTAGGGGCGGGCGATACGCAGTATTTT
NA	TRBJ2-7	NA	TRBV6-1	CASRVAGQSYEQYF	TGTGCCAGCAGGGTCGCGGGACAGTCCTACGAGCAGTACTTC
NA	TRBJ2-2	TRBD1	TRBV11-1	CASSLRQGASGELFF	TGTGCCAGCAGCTTACGACAGGGGGCTTCCGGGGAGCTGTTTTTT
NA	TRBJ1-4	TRBD1	TRBV18	CASSPRDREGEKLFF	TGTGCCAGCTCACCGCGGGACAGGGAGGGTGAAAAACTGTTTTTT
NA	TRBJ2-7	TRBD1	TRBV5-8	CASSLGTGLSYEQYF	TGTGCCAGCAGCTTGGGGACAGGGCTCTCCTACGAGCAGTACTTC
NA	TRBJ1-2	NA	TRBV6-1	CASSELAGYGYTF	TGTGCCAGCAGTGAGCTGGCTGGCTATGGCTACACCTTC
NA	TRBJ1-1	NA	TRBV7-2	CASSQMTGMNTEAFF	TGTGCCAGCAGCCAGATGACAGGAATGAACACTGAAGCTTTCTTT
NA	TRBJ2-5	TRBD2	TRBV2	CASRETSGQETQYF	TGTGCCAGCAGGGAAACTAGCGGCCAAGAGACCCAGTACTTC
once	TRBJ1-1	NA	TRBV7-8	CASSFQGLGNTEAFF	TGTGCCAGCAGCTTTCAGGGATTGGGGAACACTGAAGCTTTCTTT
NA	TRBJ1-1	NA	TRBV5-6	CASSLGANTEAFF	TGTGCCAGCAGCTTGGGGGCGAACACTGAAGCTTTCTTT
once	TRBJ1-5	NA	TRBV7-9	CASSLGQGNQPQHF	TGTGCCAGCAGCTTAGGGCAGGGAAATCAGCCCCAGCATTTT
once	TRBJ1-6	NA	TRBV18	CASSPPAGTPLHF	TGTGCCAGCTCACCACCTGCCGGTACACCCCTCCACTTT
NA	TRBJ1-6	NA	TRBV6-1	CASSIDRSNSPLHF	TGTGCCAGCTCTATAGACAGGTCCAATTCACCCCTCCACTTT
NA	TRBJ1-4	TRBD1	TRBV5-1	CASSSLGTGDEKLFF	TGCGCCAGCAGCTCCCTCGGGACAGGTGATGAAAAACTGTTTTTT
once	TRBJ2-7	TRBD2	TRBV11-2	CASSPSSGGSYEQYF	TGTGCCAGCAGCCCCTCTTCGGGGGGCTCCTACGAGCAGTACTTC
NA	TRBJ2-1	TRBD2	TRBV10-3	CAISERTSGDYNEQFF	TGTGCCATCAGTGAGAGGACTAGCGGCGATTACAATGAGCAGTTCTTC
few	TRBJ2-2	TRBD2	TRBV7-2	CASSLAWGGSTGELFF	TGTGCCAGCAGCCTGGCGTGGGGGGGTAGCACCGGGGAGCTGTTTTTT
once	TRBJ2-1	TRBD1	TRBV2	CASTDRGYNEQFF	TGTGCCAGCACTGACAGGGGCTACAATGAGCAGTTCTTC
NA	TRBJ2-1	TRBD2	TRBV6-1	CASSEASGGAGEQFF	TGTGCCAGCAGTGAAGCAAGCGGGGGGGCCGGTGAGCAGTTCTTC
NA	TRBJ2-7	NA	TRBV5-6	CASSLLAGTYEQYF	TGTGCCAGCAGCTTGCTGGCGGGAACCTACGAGCAGTACTTC
NA	TRBJ2-5	TRBD2	TRBV2	CATGGASGGYQETQYF	TGTGCCACCGGTGGGGCTAGCGGGGGGTACCAAGAGACCCAGTACTTC
NA	TRBJ2-7	NA	TRBV30	CAWKKSGGYEQYF	TGTGCCTGGAAAAAGTCCGGGGGCTACGAGCAGTACTTC
NA	TRBJ1-2	TRBD1	TRBV7-2	CASSRGQGDYGYTF	TGTGCCAGCAGCCGGGGACAGGGGGACTATGGCTACACCTTC
NA	TRBJ1-3	NA	TRBV5-6	CASSLLGGLSSGNTIYF	TGTGCCAGCAGCTTGTTGGGGGGACTGAGCTCTGGAAACACCATATATTTT
few	TRBJ1-5	NA	TRBV6-1	CASSVPDNPNQPQHF	TGTGCCAGCAGTGTACCCGACAACCCCAATCAGCCCCAGCATTTT
NA	TRBJ1-2	NA	TRBV6-4	CASSETQDSYGYTF	TGTGCCAGCAGTGAAACCCAAGACTCCTATGGCTACACCTTC
NA	TRBJ2-2	TRBD2	TRBV7-9	CASIAGANTGELFF	TGTGCCAGCATCGCGGGGGCGAACACCGGGGAGCTGTTTTTT
once	TRBJ2-3	NA	TRBV6-6	CASSYRRADTQYF	TGTGCCAGCAGTTATAGGCGGGCAGATACGCAGTATTTT
NA	TRBJ2-1	NA	TRBV5-4	CASSLGQGSYNEQFF	TGTGCCAGCAGCTTGGGCCAGGGGTCCTACAATGAGCAGTTCTTC